What follows is one T cell receptor beta chain and its context. The antigen is undetermined. The donors were in the approximately 110-subject validation cohort; that cohort was separate from the roughly 680-subject first cohort. The data are from a study of cytomegalovirus exposure and HLA in healthy donors. The overall study: The 600 to 800 first-cohort repertoires shared a platform with the 110 or so validation repertoires, as reported in a later analysis. Overall study results and limits: Under in vitro conditions, a few CMV-associated chains were confirmed as specific for CMV antigens. Reportedly, diagnosis of cytomegalovirus status by the classifier showed high specificity and sensitivity.

The protocol was immunoSEQ multiplex PCR, while the TCRdb copy is restricted to in-frame clones and leaves out a portion. The sample records some 49,000 clones, over 85% being singletons. CDR1 SGHRS and CDR2 YFSETQ come from the germline V gene. The CDR3 has 17 residues. V gave up 1 base and J gave up 4 bases; unmatched junction bases: 12. The sample taken for sequencing was PBMCs. The chain recombines TRBV5-1 with TRBJ2-5; 8 positions match TRBD1. This TCR derives from a woman aged 18-30 years in good health and CMV-seropositive. CDR3 protein: CASSLRGPGGLGETQYF. Written as DNA, the CDR3 is TGCGCCAGCAGCTTGAGGGGGCCAGGGGGCTTAGGAGAGACCCAGTACTTC.